The rows below give T cell receptor beta chains drawn from one sample of a study of cytomegalovirus exposure and HLA in healthy donors. Libraries were prepared by immunoSEQ multiplex PCR; TCRdb keeps only in-frame clonotypes and omits some of them. The sample consists of about 150,000 clones, about 64% of them appearing once. Sample: PBMCs. The receptor source for this set is a woman in her twenties or thirties in good health and CMV-seropositive. The conserved cysteine and the conserved F or W are not part of the CDR3 here. Fields, in order: J gene, D gene, V gene, CDR3 protein. D genes are given only for firm matches.

J gene: TRBJ2-5; D gene: NA; V gene: TRBV5-1; CDR3 protein: ASSFGETQY
J gene: TRBJ1-1; D gene: TRBD1; V gene: TRBV5-1; CDR3 protein: ASSSLNRDRALNTEAF
J gene: TRBJ1-1; D gene: NA; V gene: TRBV6-6; CDR3 protein: ASSRGVDTEAF
J gene: TRBJ1-1; D gene: NA; V gene: TRBV5-1; CDR3 protein: ASSLLSRGSTGEWNTEAF
J gene: TRBJ2-7; D gene: TRBD1; V gene: TRBV5-8; CDR3 protein: ASSAGTDRDSIYEQY
J gene: TRBJ2-1; D gene: TRBD2; V gene: TRBV6-1; CDR3 protein: ASSGHSGGGSYNEQF
J gene: TRBJ2-5; D gene: NA; V gene: TRBV7-9; CDR3 protein: ASSTDRYQETQY
J gene: TRBJ1-4; D gene: NA; V gene: TRBV28; CDR3 protein: ASSLGRGSNEKLF
J gene: TRBJ2-1; D gene: TRBD2; V gene: TRBV5-1; CDR3 protein: ASSLFAGGYNEQF
J gene: TRBJ1-5; D gene: TRBD1; V gene: TRBV30; CDR3 protein: AWSVLGGGQPQH
J gene: TRBJ1-1; D gene: NA; V gene: TRBV28; CDR3 protein: ASSSAGRGETEAF
J gene: TRBJ2-1; D gene: NA; V gene: TRBV5-4; CDR3 protein: ASSLRLNEQF